These 18 T cell receptor beta chains originate from one sample sequenced in a study of spatial heterogeneity in lung cancer. Documented time point: sample taken at primary tumor resection. TCRdb called the 5' RACE reads again in MiXCR, with one record for every CDR3 protein. The sample records 8,500 to 14,000 distinct CDR3 sequences, roughly 3.5% being singletons. This specimen consisted of PBMCs, obtained at surgery. The receptors originated from a female donor with early-stage non-small cell lung cancer.

This clonotype is deemed medium-sized (0.01 to 0.1%). The J gene is TRBJ1-1, the V gene TRBV28, with 8 bases that match TRBD1. V was pared by 5 bases and J by 3 bases, with 5 bases of the junction left unmatched. CDR3 length: 14 residues. Germline values: CDR1 MDHEN, CDR2 SYDVKM. The CDR3 loop is CASSPQGAHTEAFF. The CDR3, as DNA: TGTGCCAGCAGTCCGCAGGGGGCACACACTGAAGCTTTCTTT.

This clonotype was observed at least ten times. The chain couples TRBV7-2 to TRBJ1-5; D ambiguous. Germline CDR1 SGHTA, CDR2 FQGNSA. Deletions cut 2 bases from V and 2 bases from J, with 4 bases between. There are 13 residues in the CDR3. The CDR3 loop reads CASSLQGNQPQHF. The CDR3 DNA reads as TGTGCCAGCAGCTTACAGGGCAATCAGCCCCAGCATTTT.

This clonotype was observed many times. The gene calls are TRBV7-6 and TRBJ2-7, with a tentative D call TRBD2 (6 bases). Per the germline V gene, CDR1 is SGHVS and CDR2 is FNYEAQ. The CDR3 is 13 residues long. Trimming removed 4 bases from V and 1 base from J, with 8 bases in between. CDR3 region: CASSWGESYEQYF. The CDR3 nucleotides are TGTGCCAGCAGCTGGGGGGAATCCTACGAGCAGTACTTC. Supplemented by reference TRBV7-6 and TRBJ2-7, the full variable domain reads GAGVSQSPRYKVTKRGQDVALRCDPISGHVSLYWYRQALGQGPEFLTYFNYEAQQDKSGLPNDRFSAERPEGSISTLTIQRTEQRDSAMYRCASSWGESYEQYFGPGTRLTVT.

This clonotype was counted ten times or more. The rearrangement links TRBV7-6 to TRBJ2-7, with D uncertain. Trimming cost V 2 bases and J 3 bases, with 8 bases left between them. Germline CDR1 SGHVS, CDR2 FNYEAQ. There are 13 residues in the CDR3. The CDR3, as DNA: TGTGCCAGCAGCTTACCGGGCCTCTACGAGCAGTACTTC. As protein: CASSLPGLYEQYF.

V is TRBV20-1 and J is TRBJ2-4, with TRBD1 matching over 10 bases. V dropped 5 bases and J dropped 9; count of bases not matched to a gene: 4. The CDR3 extends over 12 amino acids. Germline values: CDR1 DFQATT, CDR2 SNEGSKA (reference sequence). The CDR3 DNA sequence: TGCAGTGCTCCGGGACAGGGGTTCATTCAGTACTTC. This gives the protein CSAPGQGFIQYF.

This clonotype has a count of ten or more. The chain uses TRBV28 and TRBJ1-1; D is undetermined. The CDR3 extends over 15 amino acids. The germline V gene has CDR1 MDHEN and CDR2 SYDVKM. The germline V and J ends were trimmed by 3 bases and 3 bases, with 14 bases remaining between them. The CDR3 DNA reads as TGTGCCAGCAGTTTTCTCAGCAGGCGGCACACTGAAGCTTTCTTT. Translating gives CASSFLSRRHTEAFF.

Relative to its sample, this clonotype is medium-sized. The genes are TRBV20-1 and TRBJ2-5; 8 nucleotides agree with TRBD1. The V gene end was trimmed by 3 bases and the J gene end by 1 base; junction bases not matched to a gene: 4. Germline CDR1 and CDR2: DFQATT and SNEGSKA (reference sequence). The CDR3 is made up of 14 amino acids. In nucleotides, the CDR3 is TGCAGTGCTAGTTCGGGACAGGCCCAAGAGACCCAGTACTTC. It translates to CSASSGQAQETQYF.

This clonotype was picked up many times. J is TRBJ2-3 and V is TRBV29-1; 9 bases line up with TRBD2. Germline lookup yields CDR1 SQVTM and CDR2 ANQGSEA. Germline trimming cut 1 base from V and 5 bases from J; bases unmatched to any gene: 4. The CDR3 is 14 residues long. The CDR3 nucleotides are TGCAGCGTTGAAGTAGCGGGAGTCGGAGATACGCAGTATTTT. It encodes CSVEVAGVGDTQYF.

Of note for this clonotype: A clone one base away is much larger, so this may be a read error. The CDR3 does not end in the conserved phenylalanine or tryptophan, so this is likely a read error. Here the CDR3 reads CAGPEGQETQYL. CDR3 nucleotides: TGTGCCGGACCGGAGGGACAAGAGACCCAGTACCTC. The rearrangement joins TRBV24-1 to TRBJ2-5; D is perhaps TRBD2 (6 bases). The germline CDR1 and CDR2 sequences are KGHDR and SFDVKD. The CDR3 is made up of 12 amino acids. The germline V and J ends were trimmed by 12 bases and 2 bases, with 12 bases remaining between them.

This clonotype occurred many times. The V and J genes are TRBV28 and TRBJ2-5; D remains unclear. CDR1 MDHEN and CDR2 SYDVKM come from the germline V gene. The CDR3 totals 14 residues. With 3 bases removed from V and 5 bases from J, the gap between germline ends came to 13 bases. CDR3 residues: CASSLDRVVETQYF. The DNA for the CDR3 is TGTGCCAGCAGTTTGGATAGGGTGGTGGAGACCCAGTACTTC.

The chain has TRBV14 and TRBJ1-6; D is possibly TRBD1 (5 bases). The CDR3 is 14 amino acids. V lost 5 bases and J lost 9, with 14 bases in between. CDR1 SGHDN and CDR2 FVKESK come from the germline V gene. The CDR3 here is CASSSLRRGSPLHF. The CDR3, as DNA: TGTGCCAGCAGCAGTCTTAGGAGGGGTTCACCCCTCCACTTT.

In this sample, this clonotype turned up many times. The CDR3 reads CASSHGTVYNEQFF. As DNA, the CDR3 is TGTGCCAGCAGCCACGGGACGGTATACAATGAGCAGTTCTTC. The chain employs TRBV5-4 and TRBJ2-1; D could derive from TRBD1 or TRBD2 (5 bases each). CDR1 and CDR2 (germline): SGHNT, YYREEE (reference sequence). V was clipped by 4 bases and J by 4 bases, with 12 bases between them. The CDR3 contains 14 residues.

This clonotype was recorded at least ten times. The rearrangement joins TRBV29-1 to TRBJ2-7; 10 bases map to TRBD1. CDR1 is SQVTM and CDR2 is ANQGSEA in the germline V gene. This CDR3 spans 13 amino acids. The V and J ends lost 7 bases and 3 bases, in that order; junction bases with no gene match: 6. This CDR3 reads CSARGQGGYEQYF. As DNA, the CDR3 is TGCAGCGCCCGAGGACAGGGGGGCTACGAGCAGTACTTC.

This clonotype showed up just a few times. This sequence joins TRBV30 and TRBJ2-5; D is perhaps TRBD1 (5 bases). The V gene lost 0 bases and the J gene lost 5 bases, with 10 bases spanning the gap. Germline V gives CDR1 GTSNPN, CDR2 SVGIG (reference sequence). The CDR3 consists of 13 residues. The DNA for the CDR3 is TGTGCCTGGAGTGTTAAAGGGGTTGAGACCCAGTACTTC. This encodes CAWSVKGVETQYF.

This clonotype was recorded at least ten times. The V call is TRBV20-1, the J call TRBJ1-6; no clear D. Germline loops: CDR1 DFQATT, CDR2 SNEGSKA (reference sequence). V lost 3 bases, J lost 8 bases, and 5 bases lay in between. The CDR3 loop spans 11 amino acids. The DNA of the CDR3 is TGCAGTGCTAGGATAGATTCACCCCTCCACTTT. The encoded protein is CSARIDSPLHF.

Ten or more counts support this clonotype. The V and J genes are TRBV12-3 or TRBV12-4 and TRBJ2-7; D is perhaps TRBD1 or TRBD2 (6 bases each). This CDR3 is built from 13 residues. Trimming cost V 6 bases and J 3 bases, with 12 bases left between them. The CDR3: CASSSGANYEQYF. As DNA, the CDR3 is TGTGCCAGCAGCTCGGGGGCTAACTACGAGCAGTACTTC.

There are many counts of this clonotype. The rearrangement uses TRBV5-6 and TRBJ2-7; 7 positions agree with TRBD1. The CDR3 spans 13 residues. Looked up from germline, CDR1 is SGHDT and CDR2 is YYEEEE. The trim removed 1 base at V and 3 bases at J, leaving 1 base unmatched. The DNA of the CDR3 is TGTGCCAGCAGCTTGACAGGGGTCTACGAGCAGTACTTC. Protein product: CASSLTGVYEQYF.

This clonotype was recorded many times. This chain connects TRBV29-1 to TRBJ2-1; weak D call: TRBD2 (6 bases). This CDR3 contains 17 residues. CDR1 and CDR2 (germline): SQVTM, ANQGSEA. Trimming took off 3 bases at V and 0 bases at J, with 18 bases between the two ends. This chain's CDR3 is CSVEGDFTNPSYNEQFF. For the CDR3, the DNA is TGCAGCGTTGAGGGGGACTTTACAAACCCCTCCTACAATGAGCAGTTCTTC.